A single sample is the source of the 21 T cell receptor beta chains below, sequenced in a study of blood T cells in healthy people across ages. Primers used in a second PCR of about 7 to 12 cycles were a sample-barcoded 5' primer and a J-beta primer mix. A single record per CDR3 protein comes from TCRdb applying MiXCR to the 5' RACE reads. The sample has around 990,000 distinct CDR3 sequences; less than 45% are singletons. Sequences were obtained from blood. The receptors stem from a man in his late teens or twenties in good health.

This clonotype was observed a handful of times. The chain joins TRBV20-1 to TRBJ2-7; 9 bases align to TRBD1. Germline V gives CDR1 DFQATT, CDR2 SNEGSKA (reference sequence). This CDR3 spans 14 amino acids. V lost 3 bases, J lost 6 bases, and 9 bases stayed unmatched. The CDR3 is CSARSGTGLFEQYF. In nucleotides, the CDR3 is TGCAGTGCTAGGTCCGGGACAGGGCTATTCGAGCAGTACTTC.

The CDR3: CASSYRGPRNGNQPQHF. The CDR3 DNA is TGTGCCAGCAGTTACAGGGGGCCCCGGAATGGCAATCAGCCCCAGCATTTT. The rearrangement joins TRBV6-5 to TRBJ1-5, with 7 bases lining up with TRBD1. CDR1 is MNHEY, CDR2 SVGAGI, per germline. With V trimmed by 2 bases and J by 2 bases, 9 bases remained unmatched. The CDR3 spans 17 residues.

The rearrangement links TRBV7-6 to TRBJ2-7, with 11 bases that match TRBD2. The CDR3 covers 15 residues. V shed 5 bases, J shed 7 bases, and the junction held 10 bases outside the gene matches. Germline-derived CDR1 and CDR2 are SGHVS and FNYEAQ. CDR3 amino acids: CASSLSGGVYNEQYF. The CDR3 DNA reads as TGTGCCAGCAGCCTTAGCGGGGGGGTCTACAATGAGCAGTACTTC.

The chain combines TRBV15 with TRBJ2-1; 10 bases are a match to TRBD1. The better agreement between TRBJ2-7 and the DNA end casts doubt on the J call. The CDR3 length is 16 residues. In germline, CDR1 is LNHNV, CDR2 YYDKDF (reference sequence). The CDR3 loop is CATSREGTGAYNEQYF. CDR3 bases: TGTGCCACCAGCAGAGAAGGGACAGGGGCTTACAATGAGCAGTACTTC.

The chain joins TRBV29-1 to TRBJ1-1; 8 bases align to TRBD1. Trimming at V came to 8 bases and at J to 8 bases, leaving 19 bases not matched to a gene. This CDR3 is built from 15 residues. Germline lookup yields CDR1 SQVTM and CDR2 ANQGSEA. The CDR3 protein is CSIQSKDRAYGEAFF. The CDR3 DNA sequence: TGCAGCATCCAATCCAAGGACAGGGCGTACGGCGAAGCTTTCTTT.

The chain joins TRBV4-1 to TRBJ1-2; no firm D call. Germline loops: CDR1 MGHRA, CDR2 YSYEKL. With 0 bases removed from V and 2 bases from J, the gap between germline ends came to 7 bases. The CDR3 totals 14 residues. The CDR3 sequence: CASSQEPMNYGYTF. The CDR3 nucleotides read TGCGCCAGCAGCCAAGAACCGATGAACTATGGCTACACCTTC.

The rearrangement uses TRBV3-1 and TRBJ2-7; TRBD2 aligns across 11 bases. CDR3 length equals 12 residues. Per germline, CDR1 LGHDT and CDR2 YNNKEL (reference sequence). V dropped 8 bases and J dropped 4; count of bases not matched to a gene: 1. CDR3 coding DNA: TGTGCCAGCGGGACTAGCGGTTACGAGCAGTACTTC. Residues: CASGTSGYEQYF.

This clonotype was found a few times. V usage is TRBV28 and J usage is TRBJ2-1; possibly TRBD2 for D (6 bases). V was shortened by 5 bases and J by 3 bases, with 26 bases between the two germline ends. CDR3 size: 19 residues. Per the germline V gene, CDR1 is MDHEN and CDR2 is SYDVKM. The DNA of the CDR3 is TGTGCCAGCAGTACCCGATCGACCGGGGGACGGTCCTTCTACAATGAGCAGTTCTTC. Amino acids: CASSTRSTGGRSFYNEQFF.

The chain is built from TRBV7-2 and TRBJ2-1, with 7 bases lining up with TRBD2. The CDR3 covers 16 residues. V was clipped by 3 bases and J by 2 bases; unmatched bases: 7. From germline, CDR1 is SGHTA and CDR2 FQGNSA. CDR3 residues: CASSLAAGITYNEQFF. CDR3 coding DNA: TGTGCCAGCAGCTTGGCAGCGGGGATCACCTACAATGAGCAGTTCTTC.

V usage is TRBV6-2 or TRBV6-3 and J usage is TRBJ2-5, with a weak D call TRBD1 (6 bases). This CDR3 is 15 amino acids long. The V end lost 5 bases, the J end lost 5 bases, and 18 bases lay between the germline ends. Per germline, CDR1 MNHEY and CDR2 SVGEGT. The chain's CDR3 is CASSRDQGIEETQYF. The CDR3, as DNA: TGTGCCAGCAGTAGAGACCAGGGGATTGAGGAGACCCAGTACTTC.

There are many counts of this clonotype. J is TRBJ2-3 and V is TRBV29-1; D remains unclear. From germline, CDR1 is SQVTM and CDR2 ANQGSEA. This CDR3 comprises 13 residues. V was clipped by 4 bases and J by 5 bases, with 13 bases between them. The CDR3: CSVGGRMGDTQYF. The CDR3 DNA reads as TGCAGCGTTGGTGGCAGGATGGGAGATACGCAGTATTTT.

A few counts support this clonotype. The chain combines TRBV5-6 with TRBJ1-2; D may be TRBD1 (5 bases). The germline gives CDR1 SGHDT, CDR2 YYEEEE. The V end was cut by 6 bases, the J end by 0 bases, with 21 bases between. The CDR3 runs to 17 residues. The CDR3 here is CASTYWGETPPNYGYTF. Here the CDR3 DNA reads TGTGCCAGCACCTACTGGGGGGAAACTCCACCTAACTATGGCTACACCTTC.

V is TRBV6-5 and J is TRBJ2-5; D not resolved. The CDR3 sequence is 15 residues long. V was shortened by 0 bases and J by 4 bases, with 12 bases between the two germline ends. Germline V gene data show CDR1 as MNHEY and CDR2 as SVGAGI. The CDR3: CASSYSLLVPETQYF. In DNA form, the CDR3 reads TGTGCCAGCAGTTACTCACTTCTAGTTCCAGAGACCCAGTACTTC.

This rearrangement joins TRBV4-3 to TRBJ2-2; no clear D. This CDR3 comprises 14 residues. Trimming pared 1 base from V and 4 bases from J, leaving 7 bases between. Germline values: CDR1 LGHNA, CDR2 YSLEER. CDR3 nucleotides: TGCGCCAGCAGCCAAGGACTGGTCACCGGGGAGCTGTTTTTT. Its protein is CASSQGLVTGELFF.

Only a few counts were recorded for this clonotype. This chain links TRBV2 with TRBJ2-5; D possibly corresponds to TRBD1 (6 bases). Germline assignment: CDR1 SNHLY and CDR2 FYNNEI. V was cut by 7 bases and J by 11 bases, with 23 bases left in between. The CDR3 is made up of 14 amino acids. For the CDR3, the DNA is TGTGCCAGCACTTTTACAGGGAACCACAATGAGCAGTACTTC. This encodes CASTFTGNHNEQYF.

The V and J genes are TRBV20-1 and TRBJ2-2; TRBD2 might be the D (6 bases). The CDR3 is 16 amino acids. Germline CDR1 is DFQATT and CDR2 is SNEGSKA (reference sequence). V was shortened by 6 bases and J by 4 bases, with 21 bases between the two germline ends. For the CDR3, the DNA is TGCAGTGCAAACCCGGTGGGACGAGCGGGCACCGGGGAGCTGTTTTTT. This encodes CSANPVGRAGTGELFF.

The genes are TRBV30 and TRBJ1-5; 7 positions match TRBD1. The trim removed 1 base at V and 5 bases at J, leaving 5 bases unmatched. CDR1 is GTSNPN and CDR2 is SVGIG in the germline V gene (reference sequence). The CDR3 has 14 amino acids. The DNA for the CDR3 is TGTGCCTGGAGTGACCGAGGGGGCTATCAGCCCCAGCATTTT. Protein sequence: CAWSDRGGYQPQHF.

On this clonotype: One end of the junction is discordant with germline, which a read error may explain. The genes are TRBV5-6 and TRBJ2-3; D is possibly TRBD2 (7 bases). Germline lookup yields CDR1 SGHDT and CDR2 YYEEEE. CDR3 length equals 20 residues. The CDR3 sequence: CASSLYRFAGAPPSTGTQYF. The DNA of the CDR3 is TGTGCCAGCAGCTTGTACCGATTCGCGGGGGCCCCGCCCAGCACAGGTACGCAGTATTTT.

The chain carries TRBV20-1 and TRBJ2-3, with D possibly called TRBD1 or TRBD2 (5 bases each). Germline-derived CDR1 and CDR2 are DFQATT and SNEGSKA (reference sequence). V was trimmed by 6 bases and J by 0 bases, leaving 13 bases between them. The CDR3 length is 14 residues. The CDR3 DNA reads as TGCAGTGCCGGGGAGACAGAGAGCACAGATACGCAGTATTTT. Protein product: CSAGETESTDTQYF.

The V and J genes are TRBV18 and TRBJ1-1, with TRBD1 as a possible D gene (5 bases). The CDR3 extends over 12 amino acids. Trimming removed 6 bases from V and 6 bases from J, with 11 bases in between. CDR1 KGHSH and CDR2 LQKENI come from the germline V gene. The DNA for the CDR3 is TGTGCCAGCTCTGGGCAGGGCCCTGAAGCTTTCTTT. Translation gives CASSGQGPEAFF.

CDR3 nucleotide sequence: TGCAGTGCTGGGGGTTTACTAGCGACCTCCTACAATGAGCAGTACTTC. It codes for CSAGGLLATSYNEQYF. The chain joins TRBV20-1 to TRBJ2-7, with 7 bases identical to TRBD2. The germline V gene encodes CDR1 DFQATT and CDR2 SNEGSKA (reference sequence). CDR3 length: 16 amino acids. J lost 7 bases, V lost 5 bases, and 20 bases had no gene match.